This T cell receptor (beta chain) was recovered during a study of blood T cell repertoires in COVID-19. Overall study: Samples representing acute and convalescent COVID-19 were sourced from the United States, Italy and Spain. Nucleic acid was either cDNA or gDNA, and it came from T cells, B-cell-depleted T cells, or PBMCs.

With 8 bases clipped from V and 6 bases from J, the junction kept 8 bases outside the gene matches. From germline, CDR1 is GTSNPN and CDR2 SVGIG (reference sequence). This CDR3 comprises 13 residues. Participants came from about 23 US areas, aged roughly 18 to 95 years. Before they entered the study, exposed participants had met a COVID-19 case within 2 weeks. Measured with immunoSEQ multiplex PCR; TCRdb has only the in-frame clones, and not every one. In the table there are about 280,000 clones, approximately 82% of which are singletons. J is TRBJ2-7 and V is TRBV30; TRBD2 matches 12 bases. Sequencing was performed on PBMCs or T cells enriched from blood (not recorded which). The clonotype comes from a man in his forties who had been exposed to COVID-19. Here the CDR3 DNA reads TGTGCCCGTAAGACTAGCGGGAGCGGCGAGCAGTACTTC. Translation gives CARKTSGSGEQYF. The complete variable domain, with remaining parts taken from reference TRBV30 and TRBJ2-7, reads SQTIHQWPATLVQPVGSPLSLECTVEGTSNPNLYWYRQAAGRGLQLLFYSVGIGQISSEVPQNLSASRPQDRQFILSSKKLLLSDSGFYLCARKTSGSGEQYFGPGTRLTVT.